This entry lists 8 T cell receptor beta chains sequenced from one sample in a study of blood T cell repertoires in COVID-19. Sequenced by immunoSEQ multiplex PCR; TCRdb stores in-frame clones only, minus some. The top ten clones hold approximately 3.7% of a sample with approximately 230,000 clones, 80% to 90% of them seen once. Sequencing input: PBMCs or T cells enriched from blood (not recorded which). These receptors all stem from a woman under 40 who had recovered from COVID-19.

The chain combines TRBV28 with TRBJ2-7, with 10 positions matching TRBD1. This CDR3 comprises 14 residues. Per the germline V gene, CDR1 is MDHEN and CDR2 is SYDVKM. V shed 2 bases, J shed 4 bases, and the junction held 2 bases outside the gene matches. CDR3: CASSLRQGAYEQYF. The DNA of the CDR3 is TGTGCCAGCAGTTTACGACAGGGGGCATACGAGCAGTACTTC.

The chain employs TRBV14 and TRBJ2-3; 7 positions match TRBD1. CDR3 length: 22 amino acids. Per the germline V gene, CDR1 is SGHDN and CDR2 is FVKESK. V shed 4 bases and J 5 bases; nucleotides not matched to a gene: 30. CDR3 residues: CASSLDSTDIPLGRPGGDTQYF. In DNA form, the CDR3 reads TGTGCCAGCAGCCTAGACAGTACGGACATTCCTCTGGGTCGCCCAGGGGGAGATACGCAGTATTTT.

The chain is built from TRBV2 and TRBJ1-6; 8 bases fit TRBD1. V was pared by 5 bases and J by 7 bases, with 4 bases of the junction left unmatched. Germline V gene data show CDR1 as SNHLY and CDR2 as FYNNEI. This CDR3 has 14 amino acids. The chain's CDR3 is CASSPDRGNSPLHF. The DNA for the CDR3 is TGTGCCAGCAGTCCAGACAGGGGAAATTCACCCCTCCACTTT.

The V call is TRBV6-1, the J call TRBJ2-1, with TRBD2 matching 9 bases. Germline loops: CDR1 MNHNS, CDR2 SASEGT. The CDR3 totals 14 residues. The V gene end was trimmed by 4 bases and the J gene end by 7 bases; junction bases not matched to a gene: 5. The CDR3 loop is CASSVAGVANEQFF. CDR3 in DNA: TGTGCCAGCAGTGTAGCGGGAGTAGCTAATGAGCAGTTCTTC.

This clone appeared once. The chain combines TRBV4-3 with TRBJ2-1; D is unclear. Germline values: CDR1 LGHNA, CDR2 YSLEER. Trimming stripped 0 bases from V and 4 bases from J, with 4 bases between. The CDR3 covers 13 residues. This chain's CDR3 is CASSQERYNEQFF. The CDR3 nucleotides read TGCGCCAGCAGCCAAGAACGGTACAATGAGCAGTTCTTC.

The V call is TRBV18, the J call TRBJ1-4, with 7 bases matching TRBD1. The CDR3 has 15 amino acids. J was trimmed by 3 bases and V by 1 base; bases with no gene match: 2. Looked up from germline, CDR1 is KGHSH and CDR2 is LQKENI. CDR3 in amino acids: CASSPRQGPNEKLFF. The CDR3 coding sequence is TGTGCCAGCTCACCACGACAGGGCCCTAATGAAAAACTGTTTTTT.

At least ten counts were recorded for this clone. The identical CDR3 is also encoded by other nucleotide sequences in the sample. The chain employs TRBV5-1 and TRBJ2-1; D remains unclear. The CDR3 covers 13 residues. Germline lookup yields CDR1 SGHRS and CDR2 YFSETQ. V was clipped by 0 bases and J by 4 bases, with 5 bases between them. The CDR3 region is CASSLDSYNEQFF. As DNA, the CDR3 is TGCGCCAGCAGCTTGGACAGTTACAATGAGCAGTTCTTC.

The rearrangement uses TRBV6-2 or TRBV6-3 and TRBJ2-7; D is possibly TRBD1 (7 bases). The CDR3 totals 12 residues. V was clipped by 5 bases and J by 11 bases, with 16 bases between them. Germline V gene sequence: CDR1 MNHEY, CDR2 SVGEGT. The CDR3: CASSQAQGGKYF. CDR3 nucleotides: TGTGCCAGCAGTCAAGCTCAGGGGGGAAAGTACTTC.